This record covers a single T cell receptor (beta chain). Other nucleotide sequences from this sample produce the same CDR3. These data come from a study of control samples from healthy donors and cancer patients. This CDR3 has 16 residues. V lost 1 base, J lost 5 bases, and 7 bases stayed unmatched. The germline V gene encodes CDR1 MNHEY and CDR2 SMNVEV (reference sequence). TCRdb's table, derived via immunoSEQ multiplex PCR, lists solely in-frame clones and lacks some. The sample consists of 100,000 to 150,000 clones, nearly 90% of them appearing once. The rearrangement joins TRBV27 to TRBJ2-3; the match to TRBD2 covers 9 bases. This clonotype originated in a man in his fifties with head and neck cancer. Sequencing input: PBMCs. CDR3 sequence reads: CASSLFGAGGGDTQYF. The CDR3 DNA reads as TGTGCCAGCAGTTTATTCGGTGCGGGGGGGGGAGATACGCAGTATTTT.